These T cell receptor beta chains were read from a single sample in a study of T cells in narcolepsy. Data came from immunoSEQ multiplex PCR; TCRdb stores just in-frame clones and leaves some out. This repertoire shows under 35,000 clones, around 86% found once; its top ten account for around 2.3%. The sequencing input was CD45RA- memory CD4+ T cells from PBMCs. These receptors were collected from a human donor with narcolepsy. CDR3s include the opening cysteine and the closing phenylalanine or tryptophan. The D gene is left open where the match is weak. Size values are once, few and many counts, or a class for expanded clones, and some rows have none.

V gene	J gene	D gene	clone size	CDR3 DNA	CDR3 protein
TRBV9	TRBJ1-4	TRBD1	NA	TGTGCCAGCAGCCGGACAGGGCAAAATCATGAAAAACTGTTTTTT	CASSRTGQNHEKLFF
TRBV2	TRBJ2-7	NA	NA	TGTGCCAGCAGTCAACCCCAGGGCACTGGGACCTACGAGCAGTACTTC	CASSQPQGTGTYEQYF
TRBV6-1	TRBJ2-7	NA	NA	TGTGCCAGCAGCCCTCAGACAGAATCGGACTACGAGCAGTACTTC	CASSPQTESDYEQYF
TRBV5-1	TRBJ2-5	NA	NA	TGCGCCAGCAATCCTCAAGCAAGTCAGCAAGAGACCCAGTACTTC	CASNPQASQQETQYF
TRBV5-1	TRBJ2-5	TRBD2	NA	TGCGCCAGCAGCACCGGGACTAGCGCCCAAGAGACCCAGTACTTC	CASSTGTSAQETQYF
TRBV10-3	TRBJ2-7	NA	NA	TGTGCCATCAGTGCAACCGGGAGCTACGAGCAGTACTTC	CAISATGSYEQYF
TRBV9	TRBJ2-1	TRBD2	few	TGTGCCAGCAGCGTAGAATTTGGTAGCGGGAGGGGTCCGCTGTTCTTC	CASSVEFGSGRGPLFF
TRBV7-2	TRBJ1-4	NA	NA	TGTGCCAGCAGCTTCGGCCAGCAAAATGAAAAACTGTTTTTT	CASSFGQQNEKLFF
TRBV6-5	TRBJ1-5	TRBD1	NA	TGTGCCAGCAGTGCCCAGGGGGACAATCAGCCCCAGCATTTT	CASSAQGDNQPQHF
TRBV27	TRBJ2-5	TRBD2	NA	TGTGCCAGCAGTTGGTCTAGCGGACACCAAGAGACCCAGTACTTC	CASSWSSGHQETQYF
TRBV5-4	TRBJ1-4	TRBD1	few	TGTGCCAGCAGCGCGCAGGGGGGAACTAATGAAAAACTGTTTTTT	CASSAQGGTNEKLFF
TRBV30	TRBJ2-2	TRBD2	NA	TGTGCCTGGAGTGACCCCCTAGCGGCCGGGGAGCTGTTTTTT	CAWSDPLAAGELFF
TRBV6-1	TRBJ2-7	NA	NA	TGTGCCAGCAGTGAATCAGGGGTGGCCTACGAGCAGTACTTC	CASSESGVAYEQYF
TRBV6-1	TRBJ1-2	NA	NA	TGTGCCAGCAGCGGTGAGGGGTACGGTGGCTACACCTTC	CASSGEGYGGYTF
TRBV27	TRBJ1-6	TRBD1	NA	TGTGCCAGCCGGGACAGCCGCGGGAATTCACCCCTCCACTTT	CASRDSRGNSPLHF
TRBV28	TRBJ2-7	NA	NA	TGTGCCAGCAGTTTATCAGGAGGGACAGCCACCTACGAGCAGTACTTC	CASSLSGGTATYEQYF
TRBV6-6	TRBJ1-6	NA	NA	TGTGCCAGCAGTTACACCGGGACGGCTAATTCACCCCTCCACTTT	CASSYTGTANSPLHF
TRBV28	TRBJ1-3	TRBD1	NA	TGTGCCAGCAGGCCGACAGGGGGTGGAAACACCATATATTTT	CASRPTGGGNTIYF
TRBV7-7	TRBJ2-7	TRBD2	NA	TGTGCCAGCAGCTTAGGTCGGGAGGCGGCCTACGAGCAGTACTTC	CASSLGREAAYEQYF
TRBV7-3	TRBJ2-6	TRBD2	NA	TGTGCCAGCAGCCCTCTCAGCGGGAGACCTTCTGGGGCCAACGTCCTGACTTTC	CASSPLSGRPSGANVLTF
TRBV18	TRBJ1-2	NA	NA	TGTGCCAGCTCACCAGGGGAAGATCGCGGCTACACCTTC	CASSPGEDRGYTF